What follows are 16 T cell receptor beta chains derived from one specimen sequenced in a study of Graves' ophthalmopathy and Graves' hyperthyroidism. TCR beta CDR3 amplification used RNA transcripts. A first-round RT-PCR used HTBI primers, followed by a second-round multiplex PCR. MiXCR, run by TCRdb on the multiplex PCR reads, gives a single entry per CDR3 protein. The top ten hold roughly 7% of the sample, which has hundreds of thousands of distinct CDR3 sequences, 15% seen once. What was sequenced was peripheral blood. The receptors stem from a woman between 18 and 29 years old with stable Graves' hyperthyroidism.

This clonotype came up a few times. The chain is built from TRBV10-3 and TRBJ1-1; a possible D gene is TRBD1 (6 bases). Trimming removed 4 bases from V and 6 bases from J, with 6 bases in between. The germline V gene encodes CDR1 ENHRY and CDR2 SYGVKD. The CDR3 runs 11 residues. CDR3 sequence (DNA): TGTGCCATCAGTGGACAGGCTGAAGCTTTCTTT. This gives the protein CAISGQAEAFF.

At least ten counts were recorded for this clonotype. The chain links TRBV6-2 or TRBV6-3 to TRBJ2-4; perhaps D is TRBD1 or TRBD2 (5 bases each). V was clipped by 5 bases and J by 1 base, with 18 bases between them. The CDR3 extends over 17 amino acids. Germline loops: CDR1 MNHEY, CDR2 SVGEGT. CDR3 nucleotide sequence: TGTGCCAGCAGTCCCCCCGGGGCTAGCTGGGCCAAAAACATTCAGTACTTC. This codes for CASSPPGASWAKNIQYF.

The chain uses TRBV7-9 and TRBJ2-5; a weak D match, TRBD2 (6 bases). The CDR3 covers 14 residues. Germline V gives CDR1 SEHNR, CDR2 FQNEAQ (reference sequence). Trimming took off 5 bases at V and 5 bases at J, with 15 bases between the two ends. The CDR3 DNA is TGTGCCAGCAGCCCTAGCGCGGTACGGGAGACCCAGTACTTC. Translation: CASSPSAVRETQYF.

This clonotype was seen ten or more times. The chain has TRBV7-8 and TRBJ2-5; perhaps TRBD2 as D (6 bases). V gave up 7 bases and J gave up 5 bases, with 11 bases separating them. The germline V gene has CDR1 SGHVS and CDR2 FQNEAQ. CDR3 length: 12 amino acids. CDR3 amino acids: CASNWRGETQYF. As DNA, the CDR3 is TGTGCCAGCAATTGGAGGGGTGAGACCCAGTACTTC. The whole variable domain, remainder taken from reference TRBV7-8 and TRBJ2-5, is GAGVSQSPRYKVAKRGQDVALRCDPISGHVSLFWYQQALGQGPEFLTYFQNEAQLDKSGLPSDRFFAERPEGSVSTLKIQRTQQEDSAVYLCASNWRGETQYFGPGTRLLVL.

This clonotype was detected many times. The V and J genes are TRBV12-3 or TRBV12-4 and TRBJ1-5, with D unclear. With 3 bases removed from V and 4 bases from J, the gap between germline ends came to 10 bases. CDR3 length equals 14 residues. As DNA, the CDR3 is TGTGCCAGCAGTTTGCACAGACTGAATCAGCCCCAGCATTTT. Protein: CASSLHRLNQPQHF.

This clonotype was recorded at least ten times. This chain connects TRBV6-5 to TRBJ2-7; the D gene is possibly TRBD1 (7 bases). The CDR3 contains 14 residues. Trimming took off 8 bases at V and 2 bases at J, with 16 bases between the two ends. Germline loops: CDR1 MNHEY, CDR2 SVGAGI. CDR3 loop: CASRRGRGAYEQYF. DNA for the CDR3: TGTGCCAGCCGAAGGGGGCGCGGGGCCTACGAGCAGTACTTC.

J is TRBJ2-5 and V is TRBV28; the D gene is possibly TRBD2 (5 bases). There are 12 residues in the CDR3. Trimming took 11 bases from V and 2 from J, leaving 12 bases between them. Germline values: CDR1 MDHEN, CDR2 SYDVKM. The CDR3 reads CAAGENQETQYF. Here the CDR3 DNA reads TGTGCCGCCGGGGAAAATCAAGAGACCCAGTACTTC.

This clonotype was observed a few times. V gene TRBV18 combines with J gene TRBJ1-1; no reliable D call. The germline V gene has CDR1 KGHSH and CDR2 LQKENI. The CDR3 consists of 14 residues. V was clipped by 3 bases and J by 1 base, with 9 bases between them. The CDR3 DNA reads TGTGCCAGCTCACCCGCCAGACCGAACACTGAAGCTTTCTTT. Protein sequence: CASSPARPNTEAFF. Looking up the rest from reference TRBV18 and TRBJ1-1 gives the full variable domain: NAGVMQNPRHLVRRRGQEARLRCSPMKGHSHVYWYRQLPEEGLKFMVYLQKENIIDESGMPKERFSAEFPKEGPSILRIQQVVRGDSAAYFCASSPARPNTEAFFGQGTRLTVV.

The J gene is TRBJ1-2, the V gene TRBV5-1; D remains ambiguous. V was pared by 0 bases and J by 1 base, with 10 bases between. The CDR3 has 15 residues. The germline gives CDR1 SGHRS, CDR2 YFSETQ. The DNA of the CDR3 is TGCGCCAGCAGCTTGGCTCCCGGGGTTAACTATGGCTACACCTTC. This sequence encodes CASSLAPGVNYGYTF.

The sample holds many counts of this clonotype. V usage is TRBV12-3 or TRBV12-4 and J usage is TRBJ1-5, with D uncertain. V lost 9 bases and J 6 bases, leaving 15 bases between the germline ends. The CDR3 consists of 13 residues. CDR3 region: CASSGFLTQPQHF. CDR3 coding DNA: TGTGCCAGTTCAGGCTTCTTGACTCAGCCCCAGCATTTT.

This clonotype was seen repeatedly, ten times or more. The rearrangement joins TRBV2 to TRBJ1-1, with TRBD1 matching over 10 bases. Per germline, CDR1 SNHLY and CDR2 FYNNEI. This CDR3 region has 14 residues. Trimming removed 5 bases from V and 5 bases from J; junction bases left unmatched: 5. DNA for the CDR3: TGTGCCAGCAGTCGACAGGGGGCGAGAACTGAAGCTTTCTTT. Encoded protein: CASSRQGARTEAFF.

This clonotype occurred many times. The chain carries TRBV7-2 and TRBJ1-6; D unclear. The CDR3 is 12 residues long. CDR1 is SGHTA and CDR2 is FQGNSA in the germline V gene. V lost 4 bases and J 9 bases, leaving 7 bases between the germline ends. The CDR3 loop is CASSSRSSPLHF. As DNA, the CDR3 is TGTGCCAGCAGCTCCCGTAGTTCACCCCTCCACTTT.

This clonotype was seen many times. The chain is built from TRBV19 and TRBJ1-1, with a possible D match to TRBD1 (6 bases). Per the germline V gene, CDR1 is LNHDA and CDR2 is SQIVND (reference sequence). CDR3 length: 14 residues. The CDR3 DNA reads TGTGCGGATATGGGGGCGGCGACGGGGACTGAAGCTTTCTTT. As protein: CADMGAATGTEAFF.

As to this clonotype: Just one base apart from a much larger clone, this may be a read error. Likely a read error: the CDR3 ends without its conserved phenylalanine or tryptophan. The rearrangement links TRBV11-2 to TRBJ1-1, with TRBD1 identical over 10 bases. The junction had 6 bases not matched to a gene; V was cut back by 4 bases and J by 1 base. This CDR3 comprises 16 residues. Germline CDR1 is SGHAT and CDR2 is FQNNGV. Here the CDR3 DNA reads TGTGCCAGCAGCTCCTTCGACAGGGGGCGGAACACTGAAGCTTTCTCT. Translating gives CASSSFDRGRNTEAFS.

This clonotype occurred many times. The genes are TRBV9 and TRBJ1-5, with D possibly being TRBD1 (5 bases). The germline V gene has CDR1 SGDLS and CDR2 YYNGEE. Trimming took off 3 bases at V and 1 base at J, with 8 bases between the two ends. The CDR3 runs to 14 residues. CDR3 protein: CASSAGVSNQPQHF. The CDR3 DNA reads as TGTGCCAGCAGCGCGGGGGTCAGCAATCAGCCCCAGCATTTT.

This clonotype turned up a few times. The chain joins TRBV20-1 to TRBJ2-5; 9 bases agree with TRBD2. Trimming at V came to 0 bases and at J to 5 bases, leaving 7 bases not matched to a gene. Germline CDR1 reads DFQATT; CDR2 reads SNEGSKA (reference sequence). The length of the CDR3 is 15 residues. The CDR3 here is CSARDGGGAAETQYF. CDR3 bases: TGCAGTGCTAGAGATGGCGGGGGGGCCGCGGAGACCCAGTACTTC.